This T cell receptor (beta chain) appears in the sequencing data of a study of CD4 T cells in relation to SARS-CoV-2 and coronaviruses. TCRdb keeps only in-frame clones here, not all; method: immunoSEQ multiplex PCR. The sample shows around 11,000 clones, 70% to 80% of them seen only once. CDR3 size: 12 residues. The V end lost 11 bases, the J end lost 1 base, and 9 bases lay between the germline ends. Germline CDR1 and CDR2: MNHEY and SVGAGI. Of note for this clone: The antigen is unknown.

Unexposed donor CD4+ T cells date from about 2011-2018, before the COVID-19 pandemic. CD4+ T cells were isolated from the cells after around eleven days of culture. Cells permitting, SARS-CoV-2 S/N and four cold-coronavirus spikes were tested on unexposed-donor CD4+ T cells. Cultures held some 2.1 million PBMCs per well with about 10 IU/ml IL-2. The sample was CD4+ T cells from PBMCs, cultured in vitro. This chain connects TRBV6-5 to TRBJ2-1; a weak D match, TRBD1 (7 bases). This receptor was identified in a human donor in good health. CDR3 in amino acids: CAAGGSYNEQFF. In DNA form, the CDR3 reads TGTGCCGCAGGGGGGTCCTACAATGAGCAGTTCTTC.